This paragraph covers one TCR beta chain sequence. Which antigen it targets is not known. The record has no base qualities; no much larger clone is one base away. The sample originates from a study of OX40 agonist ivuxolimab in advanced cancers. Study-level background: The costimulatory receptor OX40 (CD134) was targeted by ivuxolimab, a fully human IgG2 agonistic monoclonal antibody. Intravenous ivuxolimab was administered to patients every 2 weeks at six dose levels: 0.01, 0.1, 0.3, 1.5, 3 and 10 mg/kg. The dose-escalation cohort was around 84% male with a mean age of about 54 years, ranging from roughly 23 to 85. Of the roughly 52 patients in dose escalation, around 19 had hepatocellular carcinoma, approximately 15 had melanoma, 9 had renal cell carcinoma and 9 had head and neck cancer. Patients were allowed to have had prior anti-PD-1, anti-PD-L1 or anti-CTLA-4 therapy, and roughly 40% of the dose-escalation patients had previously received checkpoint inhibitors. Peripheral TCRbeta sequencing was intended to test whether TCR sequence diversity was altered and clonal T-cell expansion was caused by ivuxolimab. The paper reports the monotherapy dose-escalation portion (N = 52 patients) of the phase I ivuxolimab trial. Partial responses occurred in three dose-escalation patients, of whom one had hepatocellular carcinoma and two had cutaneous melanoma.

The CDR3 numbers 11 residues from cysteine through phenylalanine. CDR3 DNA is the only sequence kept; it has 33 bases, read in frame from the first base. In the germline V gene, CDR1 corresponds to SQVTM and CDR2 to ANQGSEA. V is reduced by 7 bases and J by 5 bases, leaving a spacing of 11 bases between them. Results the study describes overall, beyond this receptor: At doses of 0.1 to 3.0 mg/kg, clonal expansion of both CD4+ and CD8+ blood T cells was observed from baseline to week 6. Which antigens the clonally expanded peripheral T cells were specific for was not determined. In the 0.1-3.0 mg/kg groups, partial responders were among the patients with the lowest normalized peripheral clonal expansion, particularly in CD8+ T cells. Low levels of normalized T-cell clonal expansion were also seen in some nonresponding patients. After ivuxolimab, more expanded clones were found on average in CD8+ T cells than in CD4+ T cells.

Genomic DNA was extracted from sorted cells for sequencing of the TCRbeta CDR3 region. The immunoSEQ Assay was used for sequencing of TCRbeta CDR3 regions. Entries here come from immuneACCESS through TCRdb and include only in-frame sequences with V and J called. Some clones fail to appear in such tables; in the studies checked, an unresolved V gene covers under half of the shortfall, and the cause of the remainder is unknown. The sample table lists 60,000 to 65,000 clones, 90% to 95% of them with a count of one. The ten biggest clones cover around 2% of the sample. Patients with a history of autoimmune disease or receiving systemic immunosuppression were excluded from the trial. Peripheral blood for TCR sequencing was drawn from every dose cohort at baseline, at cycle 4 day 1 and at cycle 7 day 1. Samples were obtained from an open-label, multicenter, first-in-human phase I dose-escalation trial of ivuxolimab. Adults with locally advanced or metastatic head and neck squamous cell, hepatocellular, melanoma or renal cell carcinoma were enrolled in the trial. CD4+ and CD8+ T cells were sorted separately from peripheral blood before TCR sequencing.

The chain is assembled from TRBV29-1 and TRBJ2-5, with an unclear D gene assignment. This sample comprised CD4+ or CD8+ T cells sorted from blood, obtained in a trial of the OX40 agonist ivuxolimab. The clonotype was recovered from an adult with an advanced solid tumor such as melanoma, head and neck, liver or kidney cancer. The CDR3 reads as follows: CSAALGETQYF. The DNA reads as follows: TGCAGCGCAGCCTTGGGCGAGACCCAGTACTTC.